Listed here are 30 T cell receptor beta chains from one sample, sequenced in a study of blood T cells in healthy people across ages (dated by TCRdb to about 2015). The method behind the library was 5' RACE. Sequencing was performed on an Illumina HiSeq 2500. A second PCR of about 6 to 11 cycles was run with a J-beta primer mix and a sample-barcoded 5' primer. Through fastp at Q25 and MiXCR, TCRdb rebuilt clones from the public reads, retaining in-frame beta chains. When rows share a CDR3 protein, they turn into one entry using the most common DNA and genes. This sample gives about 800,000 distinct CDR3 sequences in total; 25% of them show up just once. Approximately 3.7% of the sample comes from the top ten. These same records also appear under a second study, on T cells of mothers and their children.

The sample taken for sequencing was blood. These receptors were collected from a boy younger than 18 in good health.

The sample holds a few counts of this clonotype. The rearrangement uses TRBV4-3 and TRBJ2-1; 7 bases are a match to TRBD2. CDR3 size: 15 residues. The V and J ends lost 4 bases and 5 bases, in that order; junction bases with no gene match: 8. From germline, CDR1 is LGHNA and CDR2 YSLEER. The CDR3 sequence is CASSLEASGHNEQFF. DNA of the CDR3: TGCGCCAGCAGCCTAGAGGCTAGCGGTCACAATGAGCAGTTCTTC.

The sample holds a few counts of this clonotype. The V call is TRBV5-1, the J call TRBJ2-7, with TRBD2 as a possible D gene (6 bases). This CDR3 region has 16 residues. V was clipped by 6 bases and J by 3 bases, with 22 bases between them. CDR1 is SGHRS, CDR2 YFSETQ, per germline. The CDR3 region is CASTPGLLGGNYEQYF. DNA for the CDR3: TGCGCCAGCACCCCTGGCCTCCTCGGCGGGAACTACGAGCAGTACTTC.

The chain couples TRBV13 to TRBJ2-4; D call uncertain. Trimming pared 5 bases from V and 0 bases from J, leaving 11 bases between. This CDR3 contains 15 residues. Germline V lookup: CDR1 PRHDT, CDR2 FYEKMQ (reference sequence). CDR3 loop: CASSIRTGAKNIQYF. CDR3 coding DNA: TGTGCCAGCAGCATACGGACCGGAGCCAAAAACATTCAGTACTTC.

This chain links TRBV4-1 with TRBJ2-3; 7 bases are shared with TRBD1. This CDR3 contains 15 residues. CDR1 and CDR2 (germline): MGHRA, YSYEKL. Trimming took 0 bases from V and 4 from J; bases not matched to a gene: 4. CDR3 sequence reads: CASSQDDRAPDTQYF. CDR3 in DNA: TGCGCCAGCAGCCAAGACGACAGGGCCCCAGATACGCAGTATTTT.

This sequence joins TRBV27 and TRBJ2-7; D possibly corresponds to TRBD1 (6 bases). The V end lost 6 bases, the J end lost 0 bases, and 9 bases lay between the germline ends. Germline CDR1 and CDR2: MNHEY and SMNVEV (reference sequence). The CDR3 runs 13 residues. The CDR3 DNA reads TGTGCCAGCAGGGAAGGGGGCTCCTACGAGCAGTACTTC. It translates to CASREGGSYEQYF.

This clonotype came up a few times. CDR3 DNA: TGTGCCAGCAGCTCCCTCCCCGGGACAGACACTGAAGCTTTCTTT. Its protein is CASSSLPGTDTEAFF. The V and J genes are TRBV7-2 and TRBJ1-1, with 7 positions matching TRBD1. CDR1 and CDR2 (germline): SGHTA, FQGNSA. The V gene end was trimmed by 4 bases and the J gene end by 3 bases; junction bases not matched to a gene: 8. The CDR3 is 15 amino acids.

This clonotype showed up just a few times. V gene TRBV7-2 combines with J gene TRBJ1-2; D may be TRBD1 (6 bases). Looked up from germline, CDR1 is SGHTA and CDR2 is FQGNSA. This CDR3 region has 13 residues. The germline V and J ends were trimmed by 1 base and 6 bases, with 9 bases remaining between them. The CDR3 DNA reads as TGTGCCAGCAGCTTAGATGGGGGCGATGGCTACACCTTC. Encoded protein: CASSLDGGDGYTF.

The chain employs TRBV5-6 and TRBJ2-7; no clear D. CDR1 is SGHDT and CDR2 is YYEEEE in the germline V gene. The CDR3 consists of 12 residues. V was shortened by 0 bases and J by 3 bases, with 4 bases between the two germline ends. Here the CDR3 DNA reads TGTGCCAGCAGCTTGGCGTTCTACGAGCAGTACTTC. Protein sequence: CASSLAFYEQYF.

This clonotype has only one observation. This sequence joins TRBV4-3 and TRBJ2-1; no reliable D call. CDR1 LGHNA and CDR2 YSLEER come from the germline V gene. The CDR3 has 16 amino acids. Trimming removed 1 base at V and 9 bases at J, with 19 bases between. Written as DNA, the CDR3 is TGCGCCAGCAGCCAAGTATGGCCACCCGCTTCGAGTGAGCAGTTCTTC. The encoded protein is CASSQVWPPASSEQFF.

In the case of this clonotype: Relative to the germline gene, one junction end is altered; a read error may explain this. The J gene is TRBJ2-1, the V gene TRBV5-1; TRBD2 matches at 11 bases. There are 15 residues in the CDR3. Germline V gives CDR1 SGHRS, CDR2 YFSETQ. The CDR3 coding sequence is TGCGCCAGCGGCTTCACTAGCGGGAGTTACAATGAGCAGTTCTTC. Translation: CASGFTSGSYNEQFF.

The rearrangement uses TRBV20-1 and TRBJ2-1; D not certain. The closer fit of TRBJ2-5 to the DNA end suggests the J call may be wrong. Germline-derived CDR1 and CDR2 are DFQATT and SNEGSKA (reference sequence). The CDR3 spans 13 residues. CDR3 sequence: CSARGSEQETQYF. CDR3 nucleotides: TGCAGTGCTAGAGGTTCAGAGCAAGAGACCCAGTACTTC.

The genes are TRBV28 and TRBJ1-2; 9 nucleotides align to TRBD1. The CDR3 contains 17 residues. Unmatched junction bases numbered 14, after V lost 5 bases and J lost 4 bases. The germline CDR1 and CDR2 sequences are MDHEN and SYDVKM. In nucleotides, the CDR3 is TGTGCCAGCAGTCCCAACCGCGGGACAGGGAGTGGCTATGGCTACACCTTC. The encoded protein is CASSPNRGTGSGYGYTF.

This clonotype was seen a handful of times. The chain is built from TRBV6-6 and TRBJ2-7; the match to TRBD1 covers 9 bases. V gave up 6 bases and J gave up 12 bases; unmatched junction bases: 15. This CDR3 comprises 14 residues. From germline, CDR1 is MNHNY and CDR2 SVGAGI (reference sequence). CDR3 nucleotide sequence: TGTGCCAGCAGGACCGGGGGGACAGGGACCGATCCGTACTTC. As protein: CASRTGGTGTDPYF.

CDR3 in DNA: TGCAGTGCTAGATTTGGCGGGAGAAGGGGAAGCACAGATACGCAGTATTTT. Its translation: CSARFGGRRGSTDTQYF. This chain links TRBV20-1 with TRBJ2-3; 7 bases agree with TRBD2. The germline V gene has CDR1 DFQATT and CDR2 SNEGSKA (reference sequence). This CDR3 is 17 amino acids long. V trimming: 2 bases; J trimming: 0 bases; junction bases outside the gene matches: 11.

The CDR3 sequence: CSGRDPTSPEAFF. In nucleotides, the CDR3 is TGCAGCGGAAGGGACCCTACGTCCCCTGAAGCTTTCTTT. The gene calls are TRBV29-1 and TRBJ1-1; tentatively, D is TRBD1 (5 bases). The CDR3 is 13 residues long. Between the trimmed V and J ends, which lost 7 bases and 6 bases, there was a span of 18 bases. The V gene's germline CDR1 is SQVTM and CDR2 ANQGSEA.

This clonotype was detected a few times. The chain combines TRBV29-1 with TRBJ2-5, with unresolved D. Germline V gene lookup returns CDR1 SQVTM and CDR2 ANQGSEA. The length of the CDR3 is 18 residues. Trimming stripped 2 bases from V and 2 bases from J, with 24 bases between. The CDR3: CSVEFPGWSNHLQETQYF. The CDR3 nucleotides are TGCAGCGTTGAATTCCCTGGATGGTCAAATCACCTACAAGAGACCCAGTACTTC. Based on the CDR3 plus reference TRBV29-1 and TRBJ2-5, the full variable domain is SAVISQKPSRDICQRGTSLTIQCQVDSQVTMMFWYRQQPGQSLTLIATANQGSEATYESGFVIDKFPISRPNLTFSTLTVSNMSPEDSSIYLCSVEFPGWSNHLQETQYFGPGTRLLVL.

This clonotype was seen a handful of times. The CDR3 reads CASSSNRGTHGETQYF. The CDR3 DNA follows: TGTGCCAGCAGCTCTAACAGGGGTACGCACGGAGAGACCCAGTACTTC. The chain is built from TRBV7-9 and TRBJ2-5; TRBD1 matches 7 bases. The CDR3 spans 16 residues. Germline lookup yields CDR1 SEHNR and CDR2 FQNEAQ (reference sequence). The trim removed 4 bases at V and 4 bases at J, leaving 12 bases unmatched.

This clonotype was seen only a few times. V gene TRBV5-1 combines with J gene TRBJ2-7; 8 bases map to TRBD1. The CDR3 totals 16 residues. After removal of 1 base from V and 5 bases from J, the junction contained 11 bases not matched to a gene. Germline CDR1 is SGHRS and CDR2 is YFSETQ. CDR3 in amino acids: CASSLTGQGNSNEQYF. The CDR3 region has the DNA TGCGCCAGCAGCTTGACAGGACAGGGTAATTCGAACGAGCAGTACTTC.

The sample holds a few counts of this clonotype. This sequence joins TRBV29-1 and TRBJ2-1, with TRBD2 identical over 7 bases. This CDR3 has 12 amino acids. The germline gives CDR1 SQVTM, CDR2 ANQGSEA. The ends lost 3 bases at V and 7 bases at J; junction bases unmatched: 3. The CDR3 nucleotides read TGCAGCGTTGACAGGGAGGGGAATGAGCAGTTCTTC. This codes for CSVDREGNEQFF.

The rearrangement joins TRBV24-1 to TRBJ2-1; 10 positions agree with TRBD2. The J segment lost 8 bases and the V segment lost 4 bases, leaving 7 bases of the junction unmatched. CDR3 length: 15 amino acids. Germline V gives CDR1 KGHDR, CDR2 SFDVKD. DNA for the CDR3: TGTGCCACCAGTGACTCTAGCGGGAGCGGGTATGAGCAGTTCTTC. Translation: CATSDSSGSGYEQFF.

The chain recombines TRBV29-1 with TRBJ1-1, with no clear D. V was trimmed by 4 bases and J by 6 bases, leaving 9 bases between them. CDR1 is SQVTM, CDR2 ANQGSEA, per germline. This CDR3 comprises 11 residues. The CDR3 is CSVGGRPEAFF. CDR3 in DNA: TGCAGCGTTGGAGGAAGGCCTGAAGCTTTCTTT.

This chain links TRBV6-2 or TRBV6-3 with TRBJ2-1, with D perhaps matching TRBD1 (6 bases). From germline, CDR1 is MNHEY and CDR2 SVGEGT. Trimming removed 6 bases at V and 6 bases at J, with 12 bases between. The CDR3 length is 13 residues. The DNA for the CDR3 is TGTGCCAGCAGCCAGTCCAGGGGCAATGAGCAGTTCTTC. Its translation: CASSQSRGNEQFF.

The rearrangement uses TRBV18 and TRBJ1-5, with D possibly being TRBD1 (5 bases). V shed 8 bases and J shed 0 bases, with 11 bases lying between them. The CDR3 sequence is 14 residues long. Germline loops: CDR1 KGHSH, CDR2 LQKENI. The CDR3 DNA sequence: TGTGCCAGCGCCCCAGGGTATAGCAATCAGCCCCAGCATTTT. Encoded protein: CASAPGYSNQPQHF. Complete variable domain (other parts from reference TRBV18 and TRBJ1-5): NAGVMQNPRHLVRRRGQEARLRCSPMKGHSHVYWYRQLPEEGLKFMVYLQKENIIDESGMPKERFSAEFPKEGPSILRIQQVVRGDSAAYFCASAPGYSNQPQHFGDGTRLSIL.

The rearrangement joins TRBV3-1 to TRBJ2-5; 12 positions agree with TRBD1. The trim removed 5 bases at V and 5 bases at J, leaving 9 bases unmatched. Germline CDR1 is LGHDT and CDR2 is YNNKEL (reference sequence). The CDR3 length is 16 residues. The CDR3 protein is CASSWSGTGGDETQYF. The CDR3 DNA sequence: TGTGCCAGCAGCTGGAGCGGGACAGGGGGCGACGAGACCCAGTACTTC.

The V gene is TRBV7-3, the J gene TRBJ2-3; 8 nucleotides align to TRBD2. CDR3 length: 16 amino acids. Trimming took 7 bases from V and 1 from J; bases not matched to a gene: 10. Germline values: CDR1 SGHTA, CDR2 FQGTGA. CDR3 in DNA: TGTGCCAGCACCCACCGGGGGGGCCATGGCACAGATACGCAGTATTTT. Translation: CASTHRGGHGTDTQYF.

This clonotype was counted a few times. This chain links TRBV7-3 with TRBJ1-6, with D hard to call. The V end lost 2 bases, the J end lost 6 bases, and 8 bases lay between the germline ends. CDR1 SGHTA and CDR2 FQGTGA come from the germline V gene. The CDR3 length is 14 residues. In nucleotides, the CDR3 is TGTGCCAGCAGCTTACGAGGAATTAATTCACCCCTCCACTTT. The encoded protein is CASSLRGINSPLHF. Looking up the rest from reference TRBV7-3 and TRBJ1-6 gives the full variable domain: GAGVSQTPSNKVTEKGKYVELRCDPISGHTALYWYRQSLGQGPEFLIYFQGTGAADDSGLPNDRFFAVRPEGSVSTLKIQRTERGDSAVYLCASSLRGINSPLHFGNGTRLTVT.

The chain couples TRBV28 to TRBJ2-7; D call uncertain. Germline V lookup: CDR1 MDHEN, CDR2 SYDVKM. V lost 1 base and J 0 bases, leaving 13 bases between the germline ends. The CDR3 contains 16 residues. The CDR3 DNA reads TGTGCCAGCAGTTTATCCGTGGGTCGGGTCTCCTACGAGCAGTACTTC. Translated: CASSLSVGRVSYEQYF.

A remark on this clonotype: At one of its ends the junction is not consistent with the germline gene, which may arise from a read error. The chain uses TRBV5-1 and TRBJ1-1, with unresolved D. CDR3 length equals 13 residues. CDR1 and CDR2 (germline): SGHRS, YFSETQ. The CDR3 DNA sequence: TGCGCCAGCACCAGAACTATGAACACTGTAGCTTTCTTT. Residues: CASTRTMNTVAFF.

This clonotype turned up a few times. V gene TRBV27 combines with J gene TRBJ1-6; possibly TRBD1 for D (6 bases). Germline CDR1 MNHEY, CDR2 SMNVEV (reference sequence). The CDR3 contains 15 residues. With 4 bases removed from V and 7 bases from J, the gap between germline ends came to 14 bases. This CDR3 reads CASSSSRRGNSPLHF. CDR3 nucleotides: TGTGCCAGCAGTTCCTCGCGGAGGGGGAATTCACCCCTCCACTTT.

This clonotype was seen only a few times. The chain combines TRBV27 with TRBJ2-1, with unresolved D. The J call may not be correct, given that the DNA end is closer to TRBJ2-5. The CDR3 has 14 residues. Germline V gene sequence: CDR1 MNHEY, CDR2 SMNVEV (reference sequence). The CDR3 nucleotides are TGTGCCAGCAGTTTATTGGCGGCGCGAGAGACCCAGTACTTC. Its protein product is CASSLLAARETQYF.